Sequencing of this T cell receptor beta chain was carried out in a study of T-cell reconstitution after alpha-beta-depleted transplantation in children. The V end lost 3 bases, the J end lost 1 base, and 21 bases lay between the germline ends. The CDR3 covers 17 residues. Germline-derived CDR1 and CDR2 are SQVTM and ANQGSEA. The library targeted TCRbeta and was prepared with unique molecular identifiers. A single record per CDR3 protein comes from TCRdb applying MiXCR to the PCR reads. Altogether about 540,000 distinct CDR3 sequences are present, about a sixth being singletons, with the ten largest covering 2.5% to 4%.

Here the sequenced sample was PBMCs from the stem cell graft donor, taken from the stem cell graft. The rearrangement joins TRBV29-1 to TRBJ2-5, with D maybe TRBD1 (6 bases). This clonotype originated in a human donor who donated a stem cell graft to a child with acute lymphoblastic leukemia. For the CDR3, the DNA is TGCAGCGTTGATCCTCCTCCGGGACAAGTAGGCCAAGAGACCCAGTACTTC. Translated: CSVDPPPGQVGQETQYF.